Sequencing of this T cell receptor (beta chain) was carried out in a study of T cell changes during pregnancy in multiple sclerosis. TCRdb's copy holds only in-frame clones and misses some; the assay was immunoSEQ multiplex PCR. There are about 50,000 clones in the sample; 80% to 95% occur only once, and approximately 0.68% lies in the top ten. V shed 0 bases and J 3 bases; nucleotides not matched to a gene: 11. Germline V gene lookup returns CDR1 SGHRS and CDR2 YFSETQ. The CDR3 totals 18 residues. This clonotype was obtained from a female donor with multiple sclerosis, enrolled in a pregnancy study. The sample in question was CD4+ T cells from peripheral blood mononuclear cells, obtained in the third trimester of pregnancy. The rearrangement links TRBV5-1 to TRBJ2-7; 11 positions agree with TRBD2. The CDR3 nucleotides read TGCGCCAGCAGCTTGGGGGCGGGACTAGCGGATTCATTCTACGAGCAGTACTTC. Translated: CASSLGAGLADSFYEQYF.